Following are 5 T cell receptor beta chains from one sample sequenced in a study of T-cell memory formation after mild COVID-19. TCRdb recomputed calls from the 5' RACE reads with MiXCR, one row per CDR3 protein. The sample shows approximately 150,000 distinct CDR3 sequences, roughly 6.3% of them seen only once. Sequencing was done on a sample of PBMCs or a T cell subset sorted from them (not recorded which). These receptors all stem from an adult woman who had mild COVID-19 (a few samples of this study predate the infection). Cell type and time point are not known.

This clonotype was seen many times. The chain employs TRBV4-1 and TRBJ2-3; the D is unclear. CDR1 MGHRA and CDR2 YSYEKL come from the germline V gene. Between the trimmed V and J ends, which lost 3 bases and 1 base, there was a span of 11 bases. This CDR3 is 15 amino acids long. CDR3 residues: CASSQGTWRTDTQYF. The CDR3 nucleotides read TGCGCCAGCAGCCAGGGTACATGGCGCACAGATACGCAGTATTTT.

This clonotype was observed a handful of times. The chain has TRBV6-1 and TRBJ1-1, with 7 bases that match TRBD1. Per the germline V gene, CDR1 is MNHNS and CDR2 is SASEGT. This CDR3 comprises 14 residues. V was pared by 7 bases and J by 0 bases, with 5 bases of the junction left unmatched. CDR3 sequence: CASNPTGLNTEAFF. The CDR3 DNA sequence: TGTGCCAGCAACCCGACAGGGCTGAACACTGAAGCTTTCTTT.

The V call is TRBV12-3 or TRBV12-4, the J call TRBJ1-1; 8 nucleotides line up with TRBD1. Trimming cost V 3 bases and J 8 bases; bases outside gene matches: 11. The CDR3 has 15 residues. The CDR3 protein is CASSLGQARSSEAFF. The CDR3 DNA follows: TGTGCCAGCAGTTTGGGACAGGCCAGGTCCTCCGAAGCTTTCTTT.

This clonotype was found many times. This chain connects TRBV7-9 to TRBJ1-1; possibly TRBD1 for D (6 bases). The CDR3 length is 12 residues. Deletions cut 2 bases from V and 5 bases from J, with 6 bases between. The germline gives CDR1 SEHNR, CDR2 FQNEAQ (reference sequence). The CDR3 region has the DNA TGTGCCAGCAGCTTAAGGGGGACTGAAGCTTTCTTT. It is translated as CASSLRGTEAFF.

This clonotype has more than one count but fewer than ten. For the CDR3, the DNA is TGTGCCAGCAGCCATTCAGGGGGCGCGAACACCGGGGAGCTGTTTTTT. This codes for CASSHSGGANTGELFF. V usage is TRBV7-6 and J usage is TRBJ2-2; 8 bases line up with TRBD1. Germline loops: CDR1 SGHVS, CDR2 FNYEAQ. V was clipped by 5 bases and J by 0 bases; unmatched bases: 5. The CDR3 covers 16 residues.